This T cell receptor beta chain was identified during a study of blood T cell repertoires in COVID-19. Study context: There were acute and convalescent COVID-19 samples, and they came from the United States, Italy and Spain. T cells, B-cell-depleted T cells, or PBMCs supplied cDNA or gDNA.

In the authors' workflow: Reference gene primer amplification yielded estimated nucleated cell counts. Only in-frame clones appear in the TCRdb table, and some are missing; sequencing was by immunoSEQ multiplex PCR. From that table come the V and J calls and clone size; the DNA was used to work out D and trimming. The table has over 70,000 clones, 75% to 90% seen once. The CDR3 is made up of 16 amino acids. The trim removed 4 bases at V and 8 bases at J, leaving 8 bases unmatched. The germline CDR1 and CDR2 sequences are SGHTA and FQGNSA. V and J are TRBV7-2 and TRBJ2-3; 14 positions match TRBD2. Sequencing input: peripheral blood. The receptor was derived from a man in his 70s who had recovered from COVID-19. This CDR3 reads CASSYQGLAGGGTQYF. The CDR3 region has the DNA TGTGCCAGCAGCTACCAAGGACTAGCGGGAGGAGGTACGCAGTATTTT.